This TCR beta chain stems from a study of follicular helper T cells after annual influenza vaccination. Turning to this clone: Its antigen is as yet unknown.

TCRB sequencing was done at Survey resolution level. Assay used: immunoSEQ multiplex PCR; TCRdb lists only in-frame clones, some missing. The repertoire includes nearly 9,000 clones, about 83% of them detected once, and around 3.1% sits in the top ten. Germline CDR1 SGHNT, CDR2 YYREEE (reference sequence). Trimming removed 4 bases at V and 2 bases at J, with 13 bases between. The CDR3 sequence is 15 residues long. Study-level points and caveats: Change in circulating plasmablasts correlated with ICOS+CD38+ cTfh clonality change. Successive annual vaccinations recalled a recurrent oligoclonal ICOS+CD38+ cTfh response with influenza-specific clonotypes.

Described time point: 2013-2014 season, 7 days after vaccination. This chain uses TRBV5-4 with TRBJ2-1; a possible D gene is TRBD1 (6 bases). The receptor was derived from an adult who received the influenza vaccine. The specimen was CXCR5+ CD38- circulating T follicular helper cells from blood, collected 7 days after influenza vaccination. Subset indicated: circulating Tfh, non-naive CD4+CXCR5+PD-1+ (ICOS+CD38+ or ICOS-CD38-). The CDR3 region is CASSPFQGTYNEQFF. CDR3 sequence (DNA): TGTGCCAGCAGCCCCTTTCAGGGGACCTACAATGAGCAGTTCTTC.